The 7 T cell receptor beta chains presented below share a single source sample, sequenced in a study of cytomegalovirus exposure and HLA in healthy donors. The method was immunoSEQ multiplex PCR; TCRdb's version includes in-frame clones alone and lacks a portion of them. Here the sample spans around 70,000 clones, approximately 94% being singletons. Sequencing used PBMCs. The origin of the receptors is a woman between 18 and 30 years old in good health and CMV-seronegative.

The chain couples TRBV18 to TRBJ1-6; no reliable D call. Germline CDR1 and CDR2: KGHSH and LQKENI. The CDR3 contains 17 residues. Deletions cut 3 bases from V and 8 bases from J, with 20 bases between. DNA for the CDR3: TGTGCCAGCTCACCGGCAGGCCCATTAGGGAGGGATTCACCCCTCCACTTT. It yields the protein CASSPAGPLGRDSPLHF.

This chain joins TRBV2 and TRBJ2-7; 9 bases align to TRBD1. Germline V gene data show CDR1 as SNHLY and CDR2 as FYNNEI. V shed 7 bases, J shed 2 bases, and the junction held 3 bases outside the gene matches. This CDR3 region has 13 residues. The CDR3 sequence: CASTRQGAYEQYF. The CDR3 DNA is TGTGCCAGCACCAGACAGGGGGCCTACGAGCAGTACTTC.

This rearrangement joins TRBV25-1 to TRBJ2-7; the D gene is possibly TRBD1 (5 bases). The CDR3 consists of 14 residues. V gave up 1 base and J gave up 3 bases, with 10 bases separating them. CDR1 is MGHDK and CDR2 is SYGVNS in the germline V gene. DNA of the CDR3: TGTGCCAGCAGTGAATTTAACAGGTTCTACGAGCAGTACTTC. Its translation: CASSEFNRFYEQYF.

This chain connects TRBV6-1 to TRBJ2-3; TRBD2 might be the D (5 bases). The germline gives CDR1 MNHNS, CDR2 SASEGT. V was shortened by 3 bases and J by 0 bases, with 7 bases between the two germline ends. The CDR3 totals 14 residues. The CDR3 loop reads CASSERVSTDTQYF. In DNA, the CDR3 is TGTGCCAGCAGTGAGCGGGTTAGCACAGATACGCAGTATTTT.

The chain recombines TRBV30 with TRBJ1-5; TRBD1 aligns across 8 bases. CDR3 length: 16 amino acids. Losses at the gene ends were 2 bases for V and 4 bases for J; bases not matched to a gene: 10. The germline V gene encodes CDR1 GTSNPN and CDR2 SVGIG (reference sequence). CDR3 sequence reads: CAWSRPPTGGNQPQHF. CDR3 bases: TGTGCCTGGAGTCGCCCACCAACAGGGGGGAATCAGCCCCAGCATTTT.

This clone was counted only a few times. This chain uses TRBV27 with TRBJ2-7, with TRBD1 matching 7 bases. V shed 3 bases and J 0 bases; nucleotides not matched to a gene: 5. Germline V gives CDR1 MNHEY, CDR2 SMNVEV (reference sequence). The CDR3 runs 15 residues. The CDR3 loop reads CASSLETGSSYEQYF. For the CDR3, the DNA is TGTGCCAGCAGTTTGGAGACAGGGTCCTCCTACGAGCAGTACTTC.

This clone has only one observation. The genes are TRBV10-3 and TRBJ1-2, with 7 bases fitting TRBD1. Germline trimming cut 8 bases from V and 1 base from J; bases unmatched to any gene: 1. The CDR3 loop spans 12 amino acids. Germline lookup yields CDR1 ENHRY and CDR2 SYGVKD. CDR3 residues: CAIRQGNYGYTF. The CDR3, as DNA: TGTGCCATCCGACAGGGTAACTATGGCTACACCTTC.